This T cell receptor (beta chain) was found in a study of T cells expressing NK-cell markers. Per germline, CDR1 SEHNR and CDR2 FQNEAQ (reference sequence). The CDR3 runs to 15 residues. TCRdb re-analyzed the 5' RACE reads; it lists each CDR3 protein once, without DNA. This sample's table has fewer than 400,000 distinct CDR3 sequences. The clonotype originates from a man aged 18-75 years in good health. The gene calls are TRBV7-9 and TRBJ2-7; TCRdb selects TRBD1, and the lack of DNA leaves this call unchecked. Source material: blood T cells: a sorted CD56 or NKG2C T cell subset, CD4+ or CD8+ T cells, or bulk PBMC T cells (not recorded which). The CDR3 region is CASSKGDSRWGEQYF.